This T cell receptor (beta chain) stems from a study of somatic mutations in cytotoxic T cells in rheumatoid arthritis. Study as a whole: Sorted by flow to nearly 100% purity were some V beta antibody-stained T-cell populations, including V beta1+ cells sequenced for TCRB.

Concerning this clone: Its target is unknown.

Repertoires were generated with immunoSEQ multiplex PCR, while TCRdb's copy carries only in-frame clones and drops some. The profile shows about 10,000 clones, over 80% of them singletons. Germline-derived CDR1 and CDR2 are SGHRS and YFSETQ. The J segment lost 1 base and the V segment lost 4 bases, leaving 12 bases of the junction unmatched. The CDR3 runs 17 residues. Findings and limits, study-wide: The study found no significant difference in CD8+ T-cell clonality between rheumatoid arthritis patients and age-matched healthy controls. The CD8+ clonality of rheumatoid arthritis patients increased with age, whereas that of healthy controls did not. The identity of the antigens targeted by the expanded CD8+ clones remained unknown.

This sequence joins TRBV5-1 and TRBJ2-7; 9 nucleotides line up with TRBD1. The specimen was CD8+ T cells sorted from blood. The TCR originated in an adult with rheumatoid arthritis. The CDR3 sequence is CASSRGVGDRESYEQYF. The DNA for the CDR3 is TGCGCCAGCAGCCGAGGGGTTGGGGACAGGGAGTCCTACGAGCAGTACTTC. The full variable domain, in which reference TRBV5-1 and TRBJ2-7 provide the parts outside the CDR3, is KAGVTQTPRYLIKTRGQQVTLSCSPISGHRSVSWYQQTPGQGLQFLFEYFSETQRNKGNFPGRFSGRQFSNSRSEMNVSTLELGDSALYLCASSRGVGDRESYEQYFGPGTRLTVT.